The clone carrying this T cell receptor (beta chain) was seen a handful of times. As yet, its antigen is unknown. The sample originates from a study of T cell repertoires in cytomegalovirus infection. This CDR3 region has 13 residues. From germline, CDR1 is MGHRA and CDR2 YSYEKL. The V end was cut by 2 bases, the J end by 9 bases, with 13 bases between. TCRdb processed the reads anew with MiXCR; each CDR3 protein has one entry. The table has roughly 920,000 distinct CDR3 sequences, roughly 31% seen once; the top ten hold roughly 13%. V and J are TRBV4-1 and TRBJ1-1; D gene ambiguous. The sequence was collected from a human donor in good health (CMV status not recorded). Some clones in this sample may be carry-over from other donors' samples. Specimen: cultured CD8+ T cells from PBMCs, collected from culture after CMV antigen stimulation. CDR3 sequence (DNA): TGCGCCAGCAGCCAACCCTCGGCCCCCCAAGCTTTCTTT. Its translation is CASSQPSAPQAFF.